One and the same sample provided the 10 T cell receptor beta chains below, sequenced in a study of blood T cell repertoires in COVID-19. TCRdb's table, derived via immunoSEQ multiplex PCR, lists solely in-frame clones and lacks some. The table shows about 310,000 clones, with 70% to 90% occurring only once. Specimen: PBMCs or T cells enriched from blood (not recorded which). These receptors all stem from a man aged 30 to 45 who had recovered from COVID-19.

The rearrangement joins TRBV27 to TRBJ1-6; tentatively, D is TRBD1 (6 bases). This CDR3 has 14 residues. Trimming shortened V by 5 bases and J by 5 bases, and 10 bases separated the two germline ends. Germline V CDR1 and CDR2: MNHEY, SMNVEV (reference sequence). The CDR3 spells CASSGRTDNSPLHF. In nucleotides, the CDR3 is TGTGCCAGCAGTGGGCGGACAGATAATTCACCCCTCCACTTT.

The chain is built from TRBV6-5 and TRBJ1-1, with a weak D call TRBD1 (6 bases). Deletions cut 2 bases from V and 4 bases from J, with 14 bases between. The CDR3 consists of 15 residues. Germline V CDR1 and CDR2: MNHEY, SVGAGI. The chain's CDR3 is CASSYNDRLITEAFF. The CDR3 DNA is TGTGCCAGCAGTTACAATGACAGGCTCATCACTGAAGCTTTCTTT.

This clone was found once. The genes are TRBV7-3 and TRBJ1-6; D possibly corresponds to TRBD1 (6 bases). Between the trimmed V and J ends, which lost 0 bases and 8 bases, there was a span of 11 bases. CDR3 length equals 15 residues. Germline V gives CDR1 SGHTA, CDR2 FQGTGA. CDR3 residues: CASSLTTGNDSPLHF. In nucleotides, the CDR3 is TGTGCCAGCAGCTTAACCACAGGGAACGATTCACCCCTCCACTTT. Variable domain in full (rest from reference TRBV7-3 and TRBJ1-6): GAGVSQTPSNKVTEKGKYVELRCDPISGHTALYWYRQSLGQGPEFLIYFQGTGAADDSGLPNDRFFAVRPEGSVSTLKIQRTERGDSAVYLCASSLTTGNDSPLHFGNGTRLTVT.

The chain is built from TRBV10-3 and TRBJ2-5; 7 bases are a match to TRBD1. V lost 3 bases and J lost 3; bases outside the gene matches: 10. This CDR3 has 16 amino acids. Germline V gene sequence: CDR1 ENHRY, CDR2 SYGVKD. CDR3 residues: CAISESGSGTEETQYF. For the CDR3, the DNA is TGTGCCATCAGTGAATCGGGTTCCGGGACAGAAGAGACCCAGTACTTC.

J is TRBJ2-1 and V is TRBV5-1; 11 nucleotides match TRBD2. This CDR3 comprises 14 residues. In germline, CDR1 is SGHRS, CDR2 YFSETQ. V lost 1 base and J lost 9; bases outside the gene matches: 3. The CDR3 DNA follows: TGCGCCAGCAGCTTGTCTAGCGGGGGGTTTGAGCAGTTCTTC. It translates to CASSLSSGGFEQFF.

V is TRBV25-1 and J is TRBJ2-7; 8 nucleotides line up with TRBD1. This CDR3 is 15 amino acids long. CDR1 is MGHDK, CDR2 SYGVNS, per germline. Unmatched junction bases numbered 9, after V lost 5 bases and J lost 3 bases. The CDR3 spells CASSNLGQADYEQYF. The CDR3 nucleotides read TGTGCCAGCAGTAATTTGGGACAGGCGGACTACGAGCAGTACTTC.

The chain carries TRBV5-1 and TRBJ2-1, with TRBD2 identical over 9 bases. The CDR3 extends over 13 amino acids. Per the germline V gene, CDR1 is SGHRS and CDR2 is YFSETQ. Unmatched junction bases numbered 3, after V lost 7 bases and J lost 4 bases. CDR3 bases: TGCGCCAGCGGGCTAGCGGGGTACAATGAGCAGTTCTTC. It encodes CASGLAGYNEQFF.

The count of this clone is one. CDR3 sequence (DNA): TGTGCCAGTAGTGAAGTTTCAGGGGCATACGGCTACACCTTC. This gives the protein CASSEVSGAYGYTF. The chain links TRBV19 to TRBJ1-2, with D maybe TRBD1 (6 bases). The CDR3 has 14 residues. Trimming pared 5 bases from V and 8 bases from J, leaving 18 bases between. Germline loops: CDR1 LNHDA, CDR2 SQIVND (reference sequence).

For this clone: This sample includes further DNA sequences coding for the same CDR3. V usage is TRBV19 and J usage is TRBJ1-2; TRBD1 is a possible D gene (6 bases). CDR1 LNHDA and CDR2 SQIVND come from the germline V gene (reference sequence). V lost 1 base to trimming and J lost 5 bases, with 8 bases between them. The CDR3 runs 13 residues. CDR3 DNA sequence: TGTGCCAGTAGTATAGGTCAGGGGTATGGCTACACCTTC. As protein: CASSIGQGYGYTF.

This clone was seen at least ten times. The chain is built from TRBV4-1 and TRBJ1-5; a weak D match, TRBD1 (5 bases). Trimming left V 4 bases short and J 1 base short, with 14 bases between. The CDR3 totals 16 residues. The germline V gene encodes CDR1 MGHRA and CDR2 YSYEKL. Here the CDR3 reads CASSPTKGPSNQPQHF. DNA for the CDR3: TGCGCCAGCAGCCCCACGAAGGGGCCGAGCAATCAGCCCCAGCATTTT.